This T cell receptor beta chain was sequenced during a study of blood T cell repertoires in COVID-19. Overall study: The cDNA or gDNA used as material had been derived from T cells, B-cell-depleted T cells, or PBMCs.

Participants spanned ages about 18 to 95 years and resided in about two dozen US areas. Cohort assignment relied on participant-reported clinical history. Using immunoSEQ multiplex PCR, the repertoire was profiled, and TCRdb retains in-frame clones only, with some absent. The sample holds 180,000 or so clones, roughly 82% seen once. In the case of this clone: The same CDR3 also results from other DNA sequences found in this sample.

Sequenced sample: PBMCs or T cells enriched from blood (not recorded which). The sequence derives from a man aged 45-65 years who had recovered from COVID-19.

CDR3 nucleotides: TGCAGCGTGGGGCCGCAGTCCTACGAGCAGTACTTC. Amino acid sequence: CSVGPQSYEQYF. The rearrangement uses TRBV29-1 and TRBJ2-7; TRBD1 is a possible D gene (5 bases). Germline V CDR1 and CDR2: SQVTM, ANQGSEA. The V gene lost 6 bases and the J gene lost 1 base, with 10 bases spanning the gap. The CDR3 has 12 residues.